This passage covers 18 T cell receptor beta chains from one sample sequenced in a study of T-cell reconstitution after alpha-beta-depleted transplantation in children. Unique molecular identifiers were incorporated into the prepared TCRbeta library. A single record per CDR3 protein comes from TCRdb applying MiXCR to the PCR reads. The sample has around 440,000 distinct CDR3 sequences, 15% to 20% seen once; the top ten hold about 32%. The starting material was PBMCs, mostly from graft donor cells, obtained 360 days after TCRalphabeta/CD19-depleted stem cell transplant. All receptors derive from a boy under two years old who had a stem cell transplant for Wiskott-Aldrich syndrome, so the T cells may come from the graft donor.

The J gene is TRBJ2-7, the V gene TRBV18; the D is unclear. V was trimmed by 3 bases and J by 4 bases, leaving 10 bases between them. This CDR3 is built from 13 residues. From germline, CDR1 is KGHSH and CDR2 LQKENI. CDR3 DNA sequence: TGTGCCAGCTCACCGCAGGCCCCATACGAGCAGTACTTC. This translates into CASSPQAPYEQYF.

The chain is built from TRBV4-1 and TRBJ2-3, with 8 bases aligning to TRBD2. The junction had 9 bases not matched to a gene; V was cut back by 4 bases and J by 0 bases. CDR3 size: 17 residues. From germline, CDR1 is MGHRA and CDR2 YSYEKL. CDR3 protein: CASSRMAGTRSTDTQYF. The CDR3 nucleotides are TGCGCCAGCAGCCGGATGGCCGGGACTAGAAGCACAGATACGCAGTATTTT.

The DNA for the CDR3 is TGTGCCAGCAGCACCACTATTTTCGCGGGTATCTCCTACGAGCAGTACTTC. It translates to CASSTTIFAGISYEQYF. V gene TRBV6-1 combines with J gene TRBJ2-7, with TRBD2 as a possible D gene (5 bases). CDR1 is MNHNS, CDR2 SASEGT, per germline. The length of the CDR3 is 17 residues. The V gene lost 6 bases and the J gene lost 0 bases, with 21 bases spanning the gap.

This clonotype was observed a few times. This sequence joins TRBV7-9 and TRBJ2-1; 8 nucleotides match TRBD2. Germline V lookup: CDR1 SEHNR, CDR2 FQNEAQ (reference sequence). The CDR3 totals 16 residues. V lost 1 base and J lost 4; bases outside the gene matches: 6. The CDR3 DNA reads as TGTGCCAGCAGCTTAGGGCGGGAGGCCGGGTACAATGAGCAGTTCTTC. As protein: CASSLGREAGYNEQFF.

In this sample, this clonotype turned up many times. The V gene is TRBV12-3 or TRBV12-4, the J gene TRBJ1-2; 8 bases are shared with TRBD1. The CDR3 runs to 14 residues. Unmatched junction bases numbered 7, after V lost 5 bases and J lost 5 bases. The chain's CDR3 is CASSRWTGWYGYTF. As DNA, the CDR3 is TGTGCCAGCAGTCGATGGACAGGGTGGTATGGCTACACCTTC.

V usage is TRBV5-1 and J usage is TRBJ1-2; D is possibly TRBD1 (5 bases). This CDR3 contains 14 residues. V lost 3 bases and J lost 0, with 9 bases in between. CDR1 is SGHRS, CDR2 YFSETQ, per germline. CDR3 DNA sequence: TGCGCCAGCAGCTCTGGACAACCTAACTATGGCTACACCTTC. It codes for CASSSGQPNYGYTF.

This CDR3 is CASSQVIGAYLDEQFF. CDR3 in DNA: TGCGCCAGCAGCCAAGTTATAGGGGCCTATTTAGATGAGCAGTTCTTC. The chain is built from TRBV4-1 and TRBJ2-1; tentative D call: TRBD1 (5 bases). The CDR3 totals 16 residues. CDR1 is MGHRA and CDR2 is YSYEKL in the germline V gene. The ends were cut back, 1 base at V and 8 bases at J, with 18 bases in the middle.

The chain couples TRBV5-1 to TRBJ2-3; D perhaps matches TRBD2 (6 bases). From germline, CDR1 is SGHRS and CDR2 YFSETQ. CDR3 length equals 18 residues. Trimming shortened V by 6 bases and J by 2 bases, and 25 bases separated the two germline ends. The CDR3 reads CASTSYRPGLLFTDTQYF. DNA for the CDR3: TGCGCCAGCACCTCCTATCGCCCGGGACTCCTTTTCACAGATACGCAGTATTTT.

This clonotype was seen a handful of times. The rearrangement links TRBV6-5 to TRBJ2-1; TRBD1 aligns across 12 bases. Trimming at V came to 1 base and at J to 7 bases, leaving 5 bases not matched to a gene. The CDR3 length is 16 residues. Germline values: CDR1 MNHEY, CDR2 SVGAGI. CDR3 nucleotides: TGTGCCAGCAGTTACTTGACGGGACAGGGGGCTAATGAGCAGTTCTTC. Translating it yields CASSYLTGQGANEQFF.

The chain links TRBV27 to TRBJ2-2, with 9 positions matching TRBD2. This CDR3 has 18 residues. After removal of 5 bases from V and 5 bases from J, the junction contained 15 bases not matched to a gene. CDR1 MNHEY and CDR2 SMNVEV come from the germline V gene (reference sequence). In DNA form, the CDR3 reads TGTGCCAGCAGTCTCCGTGGGGTAGTAGCGGGAGCTACCGGGGAGCTGTTTTTT. Translated: CASSLRGVVAGATGELFF.

The chain carries TRBV11-2 and TRBJ2-7; D is ambiguous. There are 15 residues in the CDR3. Trimming left V 5 bases short and J 0 bases short, with 14 bases between. Germline V gene data show CDR1 as SGHAT and CDR2 as FQNNGV. This chain's CDR3 is CASSPRYQSSYEQYF. The CDR3 coding sequence is TGTGCCAGCAGCCCACGATACCAGAGCTCCTACGAGCAGTACTTC.

J is TRBJ2-7 and V is TRBV2, with 7 bases that match TRBD2. With 4 bases clipped from V and 4 bases from J, the junction kept 7 bases outside the gene matches. In germline, CDR1 is SNHLY, CDR2 FYNNEI. The CDR3 sequence is 14 residues long. This CDR3 is CASSAILASYEQYF. CDR3 DNA sequence: TGTGCCAGCAGTGCCATACTAGCGAGTTACGAGCAGTACTTC.

The chain joins TRBV12-3 or TRBV12-4 to TRBJ2-1, with 10 bases aligning to TRBD2. The CDR3 extends over 15 amino acids. The V gene end was trimmed by 6 bases and the J gene end by 7 bases; junction bases not matched to a gene: 9. The CDR3 reads CASRLSGRRSNEQFF. Here the CDR3 DNA reads TGTGCCAGCAGACTTAGCGGGAGGAGGTCGAATGAGCAGTTCTTC.

This clonotype was recorded a few times. The chain is built from TRBV24-1 and TRBJ2-1, with a possible D match to TRBD2 (6 bases). CDR3 length equals 17 residues. The germline V gene has CDR1 KGHDR and CDR2 SFDVKD. V shed 0 bases and J shed 4 bases, with 15 bases lying between them. The CDR3 loop is CATSDLRSAGSYNEQFF. In DNA, the CDR3 is TGTGCCACCAGTGATTTGCGATCGGCGGGATCTTACAATGAGCAGTTCTTC.

V gene TRBV28 combines with J gene TRBJ2-7, with D possibly TRBD2 on 7 matching bases. This CDR3 has 15 amino acids. The V end lost 3 bases, the J end lost 1 base, and 13 bases lay between the germline ends. The germline CDR1 and CDR2 sequences are MDHEN and SYDVKM. The CDR3 DNA is TGTGCCAGCAGTTTTTGGCGGGGGACATCCTACGAGCAGTACTTC. Its translation is CASSFWRGTSYEQYF.

This chain links TRBV5-1 with TRBJ1-1; D gene unclear. Deletions cut 0 bases from V and 4 bases from J, with 13 bases between. There are 15 residues in the CDR3. CDR1 and CDR2 from the germline V gene are SGHRS and YFSETQ. For the CDR3, the DNA is TGCGCCAGCAGCTTGGCCGTCAGTCGCAGCACTGAAGCTTTCTTT. Translation gives CASSLAVSRSTEAFF.

This clonotype appeared a few times. The rearrangement joins TRBV9 to TRBJ1-1; D is unresolved. Per germline, CDR1 SGDLS and CDR2 YYNGEE. Trimming took 3 bases from V and 8 from J, leaving 11 bases between them. The CDR3 runs 12 residues. In nucleotides, the CDR3 is TGTGCCAGCAGCGCTCCCGAGAACGAAGCTTTCTTT. Translating gives CASSAPENEAFF.

The chain recombines TRBV6-5 with TRBJ2-1, with 11 bases lining up with TRBD2. The CDR3 contains 16 residues. V was pared by 0 bases and J by 8 bases, with 6 bases of the junction left unmatched. Per the germline V gene, CDR1 is MNHEY and CDR2 is SVGAGI. CDR3 protein: CASSYSRTSGLDEQFF. For the CDR3, the DNA is TGTGCCAGCAGTTACTCGAGGACTAGCGGGCTGGATGAGCAGTTCTTC.